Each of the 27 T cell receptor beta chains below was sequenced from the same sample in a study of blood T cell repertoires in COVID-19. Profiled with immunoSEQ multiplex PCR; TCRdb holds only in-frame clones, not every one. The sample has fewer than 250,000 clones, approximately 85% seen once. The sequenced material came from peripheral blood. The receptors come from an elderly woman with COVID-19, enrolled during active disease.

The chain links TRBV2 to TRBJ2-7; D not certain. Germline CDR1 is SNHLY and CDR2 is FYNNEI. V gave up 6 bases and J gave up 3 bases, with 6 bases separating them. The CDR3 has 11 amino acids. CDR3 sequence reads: CASSPIYEQYF. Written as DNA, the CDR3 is TGTGCCAGCAGCCCCATCTACGAGCAGTACTTC.

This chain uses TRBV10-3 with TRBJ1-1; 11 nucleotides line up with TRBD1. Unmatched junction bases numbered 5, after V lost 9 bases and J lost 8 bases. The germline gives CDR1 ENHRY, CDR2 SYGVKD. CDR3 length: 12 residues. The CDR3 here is CAIGQGAREAFF. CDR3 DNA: TGTGCCATAGGACAGGGGGCACGGGAAGCTTTCTTT.

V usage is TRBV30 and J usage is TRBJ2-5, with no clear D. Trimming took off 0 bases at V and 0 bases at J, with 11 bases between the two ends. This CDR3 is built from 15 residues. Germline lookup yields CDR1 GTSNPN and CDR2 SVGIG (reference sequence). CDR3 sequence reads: CAWSVAPGYQETQYF. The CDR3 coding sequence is TGTGCCTGGAGTGTAGCTCCCGGGTACCAAGAGACCCAGTACTTC.

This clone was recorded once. The CDR3, as DNA: TGCGCCAGCAGCTTGTATAGGCTAGCGGGGGTCTCCTCCTACAATGAGCAGTTCTTC. Protein sequence: CASSLYRLAGVSSYNEQFF. This chain connects TRBV5-1 to TRBJ2-1; TRBD2 aligns across 10 bases. Trimming cost V 1 base and J 0 bases; bases outside gene matches: 10. CDR1 and CDR2 (germline): SGHRS, YFSETQ. The CDR3 is 19 amino acids.

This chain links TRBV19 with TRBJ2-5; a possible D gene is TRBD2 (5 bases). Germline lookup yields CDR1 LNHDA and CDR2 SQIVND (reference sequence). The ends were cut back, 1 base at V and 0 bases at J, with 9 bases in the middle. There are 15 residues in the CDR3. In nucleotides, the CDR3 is TGTGCCAGTAGTATAGGGGGAGTTTACCAAGAGACCCAGTACTTC. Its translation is CASSIGGVYQETQYF.

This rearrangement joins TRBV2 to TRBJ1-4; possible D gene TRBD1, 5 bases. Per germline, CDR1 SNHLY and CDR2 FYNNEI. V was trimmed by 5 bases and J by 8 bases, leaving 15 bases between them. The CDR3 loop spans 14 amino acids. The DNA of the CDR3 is TGTGCCAGCAGTACCGGCGGGGCTGGAGAAAAACTGTTTTTT. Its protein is CASSTGGAGEKLFF.

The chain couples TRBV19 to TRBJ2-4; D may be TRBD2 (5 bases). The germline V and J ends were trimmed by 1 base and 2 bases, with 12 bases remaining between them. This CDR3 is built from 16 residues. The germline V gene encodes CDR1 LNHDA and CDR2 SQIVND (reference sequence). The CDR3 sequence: CASSIGGKHTKNIQYF. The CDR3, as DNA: TGTGCCAGTAGTATAGGAGGGAAACATACCAAAAACATTCAGTACTTC.

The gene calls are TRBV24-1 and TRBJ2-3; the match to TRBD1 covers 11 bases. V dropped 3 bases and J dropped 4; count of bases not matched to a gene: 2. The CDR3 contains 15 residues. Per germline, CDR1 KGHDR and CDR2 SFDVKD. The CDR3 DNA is TGTGCCACCAGTGATACGGGACAGGGGGCAGATACGCAGTATTTT. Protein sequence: CATSDTGQGADTQYF.

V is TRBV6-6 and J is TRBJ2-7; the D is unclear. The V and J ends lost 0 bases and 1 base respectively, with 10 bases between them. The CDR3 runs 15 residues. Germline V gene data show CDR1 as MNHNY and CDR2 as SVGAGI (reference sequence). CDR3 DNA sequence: TGTGCCAGCAGTTACTCACCCCAGGCTTCCTACGAGCAGTACTTC. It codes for CASSYSPQASYEQYF.

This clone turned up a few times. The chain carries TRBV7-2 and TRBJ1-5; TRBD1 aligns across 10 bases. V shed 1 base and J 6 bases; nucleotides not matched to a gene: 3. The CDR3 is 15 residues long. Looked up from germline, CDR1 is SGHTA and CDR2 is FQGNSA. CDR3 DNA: TGTGCCAGCAGCTTAGGACAGGGGGCGCGTCAGCCCCAGCATTTT. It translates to CASSLGQGARQPQHF.

CDR3: CASSRDASGGGETQYF. The CDR3 nucleotides read TGTGCCAGCAGCCGGGATGCTAGTGGGGGGGGCGAGACCCAGTACTTC. This chain links TRBV4-2 with TRBJ2-5; maybe TRBD2 (7 bases). CDR3 length equals 16 residues. Trimming shortened V by 4 bases and J by 5 bases, and 20 bases separated the two germline ends. Germline V gene data show CDR1 as LGHNA and CDR2 as YNFKEQ.

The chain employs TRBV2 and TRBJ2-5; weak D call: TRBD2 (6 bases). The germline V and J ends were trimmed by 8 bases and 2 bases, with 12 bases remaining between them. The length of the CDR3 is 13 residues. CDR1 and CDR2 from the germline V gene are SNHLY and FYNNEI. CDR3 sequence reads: CASGRGSQETQYF. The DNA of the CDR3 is TGTGCCAGCGGGCGGGGTTCTCAAGAGACCCAGTACTTC.

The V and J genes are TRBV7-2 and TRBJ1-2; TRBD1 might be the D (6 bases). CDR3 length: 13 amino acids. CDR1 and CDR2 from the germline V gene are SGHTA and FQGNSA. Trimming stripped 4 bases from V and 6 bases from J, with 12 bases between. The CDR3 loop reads CASSSFTGNGYTF. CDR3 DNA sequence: TGTGCCAGCAGCTCCTTCACAGGGAATGGCTACACCTTC.

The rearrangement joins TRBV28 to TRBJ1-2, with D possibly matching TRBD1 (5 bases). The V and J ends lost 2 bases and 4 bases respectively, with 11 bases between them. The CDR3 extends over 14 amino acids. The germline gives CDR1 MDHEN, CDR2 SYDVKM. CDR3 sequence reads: CASSLARAGYGYTF. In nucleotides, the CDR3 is TGTGCCAGCAGTTTAGCCAGGGCTGGCTATGGCTACACCTTC.

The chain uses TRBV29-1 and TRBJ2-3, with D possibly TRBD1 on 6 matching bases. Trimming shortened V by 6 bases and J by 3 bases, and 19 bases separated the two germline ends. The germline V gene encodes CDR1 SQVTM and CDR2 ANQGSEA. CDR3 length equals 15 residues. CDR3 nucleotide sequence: TGCAGCGTAGGACAGCCCCTACGAGGGACAGATACGCAGTATTTT. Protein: CSVGQPLRGTDTQYF.

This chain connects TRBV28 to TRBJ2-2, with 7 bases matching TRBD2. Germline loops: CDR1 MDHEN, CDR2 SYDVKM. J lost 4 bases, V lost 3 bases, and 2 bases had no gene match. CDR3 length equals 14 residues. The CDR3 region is CASSFPGGTGELFF. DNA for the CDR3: TGTGCCAGCAGTTTCCCGGGGGGCACCGGGGAGCTGTTTTTT.

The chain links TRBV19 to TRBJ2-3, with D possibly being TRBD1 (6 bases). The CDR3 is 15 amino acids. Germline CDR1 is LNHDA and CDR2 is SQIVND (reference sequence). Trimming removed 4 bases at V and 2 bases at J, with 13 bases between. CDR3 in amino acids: CASSTRQANTDTQYF. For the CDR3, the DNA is TGTGCCAGTAGTACTCGACAGGCTAACACAGATACGCAGTATTTT. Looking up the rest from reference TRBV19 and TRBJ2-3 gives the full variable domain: DGGITQSPKYLFRKEGQNVTLSCEQNLNHDAMYWYRQDPGQGLRLIYYSQIVNDFQKGDIAEGYSVSREKKESFPLTVTSAQKNPTAFYLCASSTRQANTDTQYFGPGTRLTVL.

This chain's CDR3 is CASRTGTPKNYGYTF. As DNA, the CDR3 is TGTGCCAGCAGGACCGGGACACCTAAAAACTATGGCTACACCTTC. This chain uses TRBV6-5 with TRBJ1-2; a weak D match, TRBD1 (6 bases). In germline, CDR1 is MNHEY, CDR2 SVGAGI. V lost 6 bases and J 2 bases, leaving 16 bases between the germline ends. The CDR3 extends over 15 amino acids.

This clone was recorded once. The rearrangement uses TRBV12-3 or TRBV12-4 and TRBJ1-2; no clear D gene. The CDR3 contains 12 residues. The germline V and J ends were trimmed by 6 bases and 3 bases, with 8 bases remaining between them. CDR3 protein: CASSRTDYGYTF. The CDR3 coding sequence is TGTGCCAGCAGCCGCACGGACTATGGCTACACCTTC.

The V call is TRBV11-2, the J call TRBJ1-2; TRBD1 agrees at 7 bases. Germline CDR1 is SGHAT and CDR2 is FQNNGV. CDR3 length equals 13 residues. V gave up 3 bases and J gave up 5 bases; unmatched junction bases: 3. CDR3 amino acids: CASSLGQTYGYTF. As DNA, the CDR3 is TGTGCCAGCAGCTTGGGACAGACTTATGGCTACACCTTC. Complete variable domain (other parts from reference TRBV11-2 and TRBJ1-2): EAGVAQSPRYKIIEKRQSVAFWCNPISGHATLYWYQQILGQGPKLLIQFQNNGVVDDSQLPKDRFSAERLKGVDSTLKIQPAKLEDSAVYLCASSLGQTYGYTFGSGTRLTVV.

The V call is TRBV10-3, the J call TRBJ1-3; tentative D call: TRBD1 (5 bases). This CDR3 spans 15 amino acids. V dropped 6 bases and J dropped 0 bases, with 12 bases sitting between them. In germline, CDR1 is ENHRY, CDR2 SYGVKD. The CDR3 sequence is CAIRGGLNSGNTIYF. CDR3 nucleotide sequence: TGTGCCATCAGGGGGGGACTAAACTCTGGAAACACCATATATTTT.

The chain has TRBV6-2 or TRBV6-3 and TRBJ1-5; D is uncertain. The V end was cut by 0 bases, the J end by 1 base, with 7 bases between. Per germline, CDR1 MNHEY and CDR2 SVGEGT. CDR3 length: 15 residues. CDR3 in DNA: TGTGCCAGCAGTTACTCGTGGGCGAGCAATCAGCCCCAGCATTTT. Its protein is CASSYSWASNQPQHF.

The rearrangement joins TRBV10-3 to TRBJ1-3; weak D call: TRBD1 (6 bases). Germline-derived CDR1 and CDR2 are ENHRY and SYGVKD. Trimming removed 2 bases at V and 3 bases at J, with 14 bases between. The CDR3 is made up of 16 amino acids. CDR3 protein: CAISEAGGAYGNTIYF. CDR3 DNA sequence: TGTGCCATCAGTGAGGCGGGGGGCGCGTATGGAAACACCATATATTTT.

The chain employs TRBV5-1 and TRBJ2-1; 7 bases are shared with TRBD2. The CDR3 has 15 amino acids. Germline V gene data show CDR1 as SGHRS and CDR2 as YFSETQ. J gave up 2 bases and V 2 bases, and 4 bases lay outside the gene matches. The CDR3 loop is CASSLDGGTYNEQFF. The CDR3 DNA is TGCGCCAGCAGCTTAGACGGGGGGACCTACAATGAGCAGTTCTTC. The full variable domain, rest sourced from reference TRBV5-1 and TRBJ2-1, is KAGVTQTPRYLIKTRGQQVTLSCSPISGHRSVSWYQQTPGQGLQFLFEYFSETQRNKGNFPGRFSGRQFSNSRSEMNVSTLELGDSALYLCASSLDGGTYNEQFFGPGTRLTVL.

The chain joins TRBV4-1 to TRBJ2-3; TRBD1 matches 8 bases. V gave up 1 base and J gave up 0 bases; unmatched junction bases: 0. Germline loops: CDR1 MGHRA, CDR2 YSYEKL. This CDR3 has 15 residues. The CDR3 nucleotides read TGCGCCAGCAGCCAAGGACAGGGGAGCACAGATACGCAGTATTTT. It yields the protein CASSQGQGSTDTQYF.

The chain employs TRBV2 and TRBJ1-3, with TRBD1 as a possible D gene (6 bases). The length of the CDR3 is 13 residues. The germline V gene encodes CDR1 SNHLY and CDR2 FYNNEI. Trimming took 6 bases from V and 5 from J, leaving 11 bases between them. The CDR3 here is CASSGQSRNTIYF. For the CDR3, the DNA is TGTGCCAGCAGCGGACAGTCAAGAAACACCATATATTTT.

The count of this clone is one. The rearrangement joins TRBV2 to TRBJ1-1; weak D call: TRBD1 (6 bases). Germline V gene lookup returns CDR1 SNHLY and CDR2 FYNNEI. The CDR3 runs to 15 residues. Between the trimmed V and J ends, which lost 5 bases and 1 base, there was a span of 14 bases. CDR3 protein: CASSFSTGKNTEAFF. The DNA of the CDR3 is TGTGCCAGCAGTTTCTCTACAGGGAAGAACACTGAAGCTTTCTTT.